This is a list of T cell receptor beta chains from one sample in a study of T cells in Graves' hyperthyroidism and ophthalmopathy. TCRdb analysed the multiplex PCR reads with MiXCR anew, one entry per CDR3 protein. The sample holds around 580,000 distinct CDR3 sequences; approximately 44% are singletons and the top ten take more than 7%. Input material: peripheral blood or thyroid tissue (not recorded which). These receptor sequences come from a woman under 30 with Graves' hyperthyroidism. CDR3s leave out the opening cysteine and the closing phenylalanine or tryptophan.

CDR3	J	V
AISQTSEDNEQF	TRBJ2-1	TRBV10-3
ASSATVLETQY	TRBJ2-5	TRBV2
ATSRGTGGEKLF	TRBJ1-4	TRBV15
ASSHGDRVTYEQY	TRBJ2-7	TRBV4-3
AISEGLRDEQY	TRBJ2-7	TRBV10-3
SASGTMNTEAF	TRBJ1-1	TRBV20-1
SVATSGTRTGELF	TRBJ2-2	TRBV29-1
SAHDRVTGSPLH	TRBJ1-6	TRBV20-1
ATSGLREGRNYNEQF	TRBJ2-1	TRBV24-1
ASSSGVDEQY	TRBJ2-7	TRBV2
ATVRGGNQPQH	TRBJ1-5	TRBV24-1
SARDLH	TRBJ1-6	TRBV20-1
ASSQSGTFTTYEQY	TRBJ2-7	TRBV4-1
SVEAGTGGFEAF	TRBJ1-1	TRBV29-1
AISESAGELF	TRBJ2-2	TRBV10-3
AIQDRDST	TRBJ1-2	TRBV10-3
ASSPGVREDLNEQF	TRBJ2-1	TRBV7-2
ASSLVIAGADEKLF	TRBJ1-4	TRBV7-8
ASSLIGVSSYEQY	TRBJ2-7	TRBV4-1
ASSLASSGSYEQY	TRBJ2-7	TRBV5-8
SVGQGVSYEQY	TRBJ2-7	TRBV29-1
ASSEDTGQETQY	TRBJ2-5	TRBV2
SVDSTAEFPGGYT	TRBJ1-2	TRBV29-1
ATSSEARGYT	TRBJ1-2	TRBV15
ASSHLSGGTGSYEQY	TRBJ2-7	TRBV6-6
ACNPGQVSFGELF	TRBJ2-2	TRBV5-5
ANTRAGGQYEQY	TRBJ2-7	TRBV2
SASERGLAGKANTGELF	TRBJ2-2	TRBV20-1
AISPFRLAWEQY	TRBJ2-7	TRBV10-3
SVEDGTSGSQETQY	TRBJ2-5	TRBV29-1
ATSDLKTEYGYT	TRBJ1-2	TRBV24-1
ASSADRAVGYT	TRBJ1-2	TRBV2
ASSLNEQTQY	TRBJ2-5	TRBV7-8
ASSTQPRTEAF	TRBJ1-1	TRBV7-2
ASSYSAGPWAEQY	TRBJ2-7	TRBV6-5
ASSQQGHYGYT	TRBJ1-2	TRBV4-2
ASSNQGHEQF	.	TRBV7-9
ASGFAGERGETQY	TRBJ2-5	TRBV24-1
SAAPGSYEQY	TRBJ2-7	TRBV29-1